Below are 30 T cell receptor beta chains sequenced from a single sample in a study of blood T cells in healthy people across ages. Using a J-beta primer mix together with a sample-barcoded 5' primer, a second PCR was run for about 7 to 12 cycles. TCRdb processed the 5' RACE reads anew with MiXCR; each CDR3 protein has one entry. The sample shows approximately 690,000 distinct CDR3 sequences, about 54% of them seen only once. What was sequenced was blood. These receptors were collected from a man in his fifties or sixties in good health.

The chain has TRBV5-1 and TRBJ2-5, with D possibly matching TRBD2 (5 bases). From germline, CDR1 is SGHRS and CDR2 YFSETQ. The V gene lost 8 bases and the J gene lost 5 bases, with 16 bases spanning the gap. The CDR3 is 13 amino acids. The DNA of the CDR3 is TGCGCCAGTCGACTAAATCCAGCTGAGACCCAGTACTTC. It specifies CASRLNPAETQYF.

This chain joins TRBV25-1 and TRBJ2-7; D uncertain. The germline CDR1 and CDR2 sequences are MGHDK and SYGVNS. CDR3 length: 14 residues. V lost 6 bases and J lost 4, with 16 bases in between. The CDR3 loop is CASRPRGFGYEQYF. The CDR3 region has the DNA TGTGCCAGCAGGCCCCGAGGTTTTGGATACGAGCAGTACTTC.

CDR3 DNA sequence: TGTGCCAGCAGCCTAGCTCTGGGGGAGCTGTTTTTT. It is translated as CASSLALGELFF. The chain carries TRBV9 and TRBJ2-2; tentative D call: TRBD2 (5 bases). Germline V CDR1 and CDR2: SGDLS, YYNGEE. This CDR3 contains 12 residues. V lost 4 bases and J lost 8, with 9 bases in between.

This clonotype showed up just a few times. J is TRBJ2-5 and V is TRBV20-1; 9 nucleotides match TRBD2. This CDR3 is built from 15 residues. V was pared by 5 bases and J by 4 bases, with 11 bases of the junction left unmatched. In germline, CDR1 is DFQATT, CDR2 SNEGSKA (reference sequence). DNA of the CDR3: TGCAGTGCTGCCCGAACCGGGACTAGCTTAGAGACCCAGTACTTC. Translation gives CSAARTGTSLETQYF.

The rearrangement links TRBV7-2 to TRBJ1-2, with D perhaps TRBD1 (5 bases). CDR3 length: 13 amino acids. V gave up 5 bases and J gave up 5 bases, with 12 bases separating them. The V gene's germline CDR1 is SGHTA and CDR2 FQGNSA. CDR3 loop: CASSPNPGYGYTF. The CDR3 bases are TGTGCCAGCAGCCCCAACCCAGGGTATGGCTACACCTTC.

The gene calls are TRBV20-1 and TRBJ1-2; the match to TRBD1 covers 7 bases. The V gene's germline CDR1 is DFQATT and CDR2 SNEGSKA (reference sequence). The CDR3 sequence is 14 residues long. V was pared by 8 bases and J by 0 bases, with 9 bases of the junction left unmatched. CDR3 loop: CSSEWDSSNYGYTF. In DNA form, the CDR3 reads TGCAGTTCCGAATGGGACAGTTCTAACTATGGCTACACCTTC.

This clonotype was detected a few times. The chain joins TRBV11-2 to TRBJ2-7, with D uncertain. Germline loops: CDR1 SGHAT, CDR2 FQNNGV. The V end lost 7 bases, the J end lost 0 bases, and 13 bases lay between the germline ends. This CDR3 is built from 14 residues. In nucleotides, the CDR3 is TGTGCCAGCACCTCAGGCCTGAGCTCCTACGAGCAGTACTTC. Translating it yields CASTSGLSSYEQYF.

This clonotype was counted once. The rearrangement uses TRBV4-2 and TRBJ2-5; TRBD2 agrees at 16 bases. V lost 4 bases to trimming and J lost 1 base; unmatched junction nucleotides: 9. This CDR3 comprises 19 residues. Germline V gene data show CDR1 as LGHNA and CDR2 as YNFKEQ. The CDR3 protein is CASSPPYGTSGGAQETQYF. In DNA form, the CDR3 reads TGTGCCAGCAGCCCGCCCTACGGGACTAGCGGGGGGGCCCAAGAGACCCAGTACTTC.

The rearrangement uses TRBV7-2 and TRBJ2-1; 9 positions agree with TRBD2. Germline CDR1 and CDR2: SGHTA and FQGNSA. The J segment lost 7 bases and the V segment lost 4 bases, leaving 23 bases of the junction unmatched. The CDR3 sequence is 20 residues long. The chain's CDR3 is CASSSPLSRGGSTYGNEQFF. As DNA, the CDR3 is TGTGCCAGCAGCTCTCCCCTATCGCGGGGGGGCTCTACTTACGGGAATGAGCAGTTCTTC.

The chain joins TRBV10-3 to TRBJ1-2; D is unclear. Germline V gene lookup returns CDR1 ENHRY and CDR2 SYGVKD. Trimming took off 0 bases at V and 7 bases at J, with 6 bases between the two ends. The CDR3 is 12 amino acids. CDR3: CAISESMGGYTF. As DNA, the CDR3 is TGTGCCATCAGTGAGTCGATGGGTGGCTACACCTTC.

The chain couples TRBV12-3 or TRBV12-4 to TRBJ2-5; TRBD1 aligns across 7 bases. V gave up 7 bases and J gave up 1 base; unmatched junction bases: 6. This CDR3 has 14 amino acids. In DNA form, the CDR3 reads TGTGCCAGCAATTGGGACAGATTCCAAGAGACCCAGTACTTC. Its protein product is CASNWDRFQETQYF.

The CDR3 DNA reads TGTGCCAGCATCCCTCGGGGTGTCGCCTACAATGAGCAGTACTTC. This translates into CASIPRGVAYNEQYF. The chain employs TRBV12-3 or TRBV12-4 and TRBJ2-1, with D maybe TRBD2 (5 bases). Matching the DNA end better, TRBJ2-7 makes the J call doubtful. CDR3 length equals 15 residues.

This clonotype occurred a few times. V and J are TRBV9 and TRBJ2-1; 9 bases are a match to TRBD2. This CDR3 is built from 15 residues. The V and J ends lost 0 bases and 4 bases, in that order; junction bases with no gene match: 2. Germline lookup yields CDR1 SGDLS and CDR2 YYNGEE. The chain's CDR3 is CASSVGTSEYNEQFF. DNA for the CDR3: TGTGCCAGCAGCGTAGGGACTAGCGAATACAATGAGCAGTTCTTC.

The chain has TRBV28 and TRBJ1-1, with a possible D match to TRBD1 (5 bases). CDR1 and CDR2 (germline): MDHEN, SYDVKM. This CDR3 contains 15 residues. The ends were cut back, 7 bases at V and 2 bases at J, with 17 bases in the middle. The CDR3 nucleotides are TGTGCCAGCACCGTCCACCGGGACGGCAACACTGAAGCTTTCTTT. Its protein is CASTVHRDGNTEAFF.

The chain couples TRBV20-1 to TRBJ2-7, with TRBD2 as a possible D gene (5 bases). CDR1 and CDR2 from the germline V gene are DFQATT and SNEGSKA (reference sequence). The CDR3 is made up of 14 amino acids. V shed 4 bases and J shed 0 bases, with 13 bases lying between them. The CDR3 sequence: CSAIGKRSSYEQYF. CDR3 sequence (DNA): TGCAGTGCTATCGGGAAAAGGAGCTCCTACGAGCAGTACTTC.

The V and J genes are TRBV5-1 and TRBJ2-7; TRBD2 agrees at 12 bases. Per germline, CDR1 SGHRS and CDR2 YFSETQ. V lost 3 bases to trimming and J lost 4 bases; unmatched junction nucleotides: 8. This CDR3 spans 16 amino acids. CDR3 bases: TGCGCCAGCAGCTCCGTCTCTAGCGGGGGGGCGTACGAGCAGTACTTC. It codes for CASSSVSSGGAYEQYF.

J is TRBJ1-4 and V is TRBV20-1; no firm D call. V was trimmed by 7 bases and J by 8 bases, leaving 20 bases between them. Germline CDR1 is DFQATT and CDR2 is SNEGSKA (reference sequence). The CDR3 loop spans 14 amino acids. The CDR3 loop is CSVAILDPGEKLFF. CDR3 DNA: TGCAGTGTAGCCATCCTTGATCCGGGGGAAAAACTGTTTTTT.

This clonotype was seen once. The gene calls are TRBV20-1 and TRBJ1-5; 7 nucleotides agree with TRBD1. The germline gives CDR1 DFQATT, CDR2 SNEGSKA (reference sequence). This CDR3 has 13 amino acids. The V and J ends lost 5 bases and 3 bases, in that order; junction bases with no gene match: 4. The CDR3 DNA follows: TGCAGTGCTTATACAGGGGACAATCAGCCCCAGCATTTT. Protein sequence: CSAYTGDNQPQHF.

This chain joins TRBV12-3 or TRBV12-4 and TRBJ1-6, with D perhaps TRBD1 (5 bases). Deletions cut 2 bases from V and 11 bases from J, with 16 bases between. The CDR3 covers 15 residues. In nucleotides, the CDR3 is TGTGCCAGCAGTTTACTGGGGGGAGAGGGGACACCCCTCCACTTT. This encodes CASSLLGGEGTPLHF.

This clonotype has more than one count but fewer than ten. The chain joins TRBV28 to TRBJ2-5; 8 bases match TRBD2. The germline CDR1 and CDR2 sequences are MDHEN and SYDVKM. V shed 6 bases and J 5 bases; nucleotides not matched to a gene: 8. CDR3 length: 14 residues. The CDR3 sequence is CASSSGGTGETQYF. The CDR3 coding sequence is TGTGCCAGCAGCAGCGGGGGAACTGGGGAGACCCAGTACTTC.

J is TRBJ2-2 and V is TRBV10-3; a weak D match, TRBD1 (6 bases). Looked up from germline, CDR1 is ENHRY and CDR2 is SYGVKD. Trimming took 2 bases from V and 6 from J, leaving 13 bases between them. The CDR3 spans 15 residues. The CDR3, as DNA: TGTGCCATCAGTGAGGGACAGCGGACGTCCGGGGAGCTGTTTTTT. This sequence encodes CAISEGQRTSGELFF.

The gene calls are TRBV21-1 and TRBJ2-1; the tabulated D call, TRBD1, remains unverified against the DNA. TRBV21-1 is termed a pseudogene. CDR3 length: 17 residues. Here the CDR3 DNA reads TGTGCCAGCAGCAAAGTCAAAAGGGGGCCGGGTCACAATGAGCAGTTCTTC. It translates to CASSKVKRGPGHNEQFF.

V gene TRBV7-8 combines with J gene TRBJ2-3, with D perhaps assigned TRBD1 or TRBD2 (5 bases each). V lost 5 bases to trimming and J lost 0 bases, with 12 bases between them. Germline CDR1 and CDR2: SGHVS and FQNEAQ. CDR3 length equals 15 residues. The CDR3 region has the DNA TGTGCCAGCAGCCAGTCGGGGACCAGCACAGATACGCAGTATTTT. Translation gives CASSQSGTSTDTQYF.

V and J are TRBV20-1 and TRBJ2-3, with a weak D call TRBD2 (7 bases). Trimming took off 6 bases at V and 0 bases at J, with 13 bases between the two ends. CDR3 length: 14 amino acids. In germline, CDR1 is DFQATT, CDR2 SNEGSKA (reference sequence). The CDR3: CSAPGGASTDTQYF. CDR3 nucleotides: TGCAGTGCCCCGGGGGGCGCTAGCACAGATACGCAGTATTTT.

CDR3 sequence reads: CASSIGLATQYF. The DNA for the CDR3 is TGTGCCAGCAGCATAGGACTAGCTACGCAGTATTTT. The rearrangement joins TRBV7-2 to TRBJ2-3; 8 nucleotides agree with TRBD2. The CDR3 is 12 amino acids. V gave up 5 bases and J gave up 8 bases; unmatched junction bases: 3. Germline V gives CDR1 SGHTA, CDR2 FQGNSA.

This clonotype was counted a few times. CDR3 in amino acids: CASRISDDGEKLFF. DNA for the CDR3: TGTGCCAGCAGAATCAGCGACGACGGTGAAAAACTGTTTTTT. This rearrangement joins TRBV2 to TRBJ1-4; the D is unclear. Between the trimmed V and J ends, which lost 6 bases and 7 bases, there was a span of 15 bases. The CDR3 runs to 14 residues. CDR1 and CDR2 from the germline V gene are SNHLY and FYNNEI.

This clonotype occurred a few times. The chain links TRBV20-1 to TRBJ2-5; 7 bases match TRBD1. The V gene's germline CDR1 is DFQATT and CDR2 SNEGSKA (reference sequence). The CDR3 loop spans 13 amino acids. V dropped 1 base and J dropped 3; count of bases not matched to a gene: 2. DNA of the CDR3: TGCAGTGCTAGAGGACAGGGAAAAGAGACCCAGTACTTC. Protein sequence: CSARGQGKETQYF.

This clonotype turned up a few times. The rearrangement links TRBV7-2 to TRBJ1-2; 8 nucleotides match TRBD1. The CDR3 has 15 amino acids. Germline V gene lookup returns CDR1 SGHTA and CDR2 FQGNSA. The V segment lost 5 bases and the J segment 6 bases; nucleotides outside the gene matches: 11. CDR3 in amino acids: CASSLNQGARDGYTF. As DNA, the CDR3 is TGTGCCAGCAGCCTCAATCAGGGGGCGCGGGATGGCTACACCTTC.

The rearrangement joins TRBV2 to TRBJ2-5; 7 positions agree with TRBD2. This CDR3 spans 15 amino acids. Germline trimming cut 9 bases from V and 4 bases from J; bases unmatched to any gene: 14. CDR1 is SNHLY and CDR2 is FYNNEI in the germline V gene. This CDR3 is CARHRGTTHRETQYF. CDR3 DNA sequence: TGTGCCAGGCACCGGGGGACTACTCACAGAGAGACCCAGTACTTC.

This clonotype showed up many times. The chain couples TRBV7-9 to TRBJ2-5; TRBD1 matches 7 bases. The CDR3 is made up of 13 amino acids. CDR1 is SEHNR and CDR2 is FQNEAQ in the germline V gene (reference sequence). Unmatched junction bases numbered 2, after V lost 2 bases and J lost 5 bases. CDR3 region: CASSLTGVETQYF. The CDR3 nucleotides read TGTGCCAGCAGCTTAACAGGGGTGGAGACCCAGTACTTC.